This T cell receptor beta chain was captured by sequencing in a study of blood T cells in healthy people across ages. Study-wide findings and caveats: Unsorted PBMCs ruled out conclusive naive versus antigen-experienced comparison. TCR beta diversity per million T cells fell roughly linearly with age. Naive CD4+ cell counts and diversity both ran higher in long-lived than in aged donors.

This CDR3 has 14 amino acids. After removal of 10 bases from V and 4 bases from J, the junction contained 12 bases not matched to a gene. In this sample, this clonotype turned up a few times. The antigen is not known. A second about 6 to 11 cycle PCR used barcoded and J-beta primers. A template-switch adaptor with 12 random nucleotides tagged each cDNA molecule. TCRdb itself ran the 5' RACE reads through MiXCR, one entry per CDR3 protein. The sample has some 1.7 million distinct CDR3 sequences, 28% seen once. The chain employs TRBV12-3 or TRBV12-4 and TRBJ1-2; 7 bases agree with TRBD1. The sequenced material came from blood. The clonotype comes from a woman aged 25 to 45 in good health. Here the CDR3 reads CATQDNRGSYGYTF. CDR3 DNA sequence: TGTGCCACCCAAGACAACAGGGGTTCCTATGGCTACACCTTC.